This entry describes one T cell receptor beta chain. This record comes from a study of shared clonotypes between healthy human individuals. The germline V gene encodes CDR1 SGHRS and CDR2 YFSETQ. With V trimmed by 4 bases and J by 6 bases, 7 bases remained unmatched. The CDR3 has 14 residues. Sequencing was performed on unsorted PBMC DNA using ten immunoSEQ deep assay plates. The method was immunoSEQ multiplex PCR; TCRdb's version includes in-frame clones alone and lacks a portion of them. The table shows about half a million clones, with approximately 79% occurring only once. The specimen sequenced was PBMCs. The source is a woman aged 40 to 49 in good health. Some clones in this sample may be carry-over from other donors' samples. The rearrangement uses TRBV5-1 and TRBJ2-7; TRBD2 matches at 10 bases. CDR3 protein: CASSDPSGSGEQYF. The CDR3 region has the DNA TGCGCCAGCAGCGATCCTAGCGGGAGTGGCGAGCAGTACTTC.